These 14 T cell receptor beta chains share one sample of origin, sequenced in a study of blood T cell repertoires in COVID-19. The method was immunoSEQ multiplex PCR; TCRdb's version includes in-frame clones alone and lacks a portion of them. The table lists around 250,000 clones, roughly 83% of them singletons. The specimen sequenced was peripheral blood. The receptors shown here come from a man older than 75 with acute or convalescent COVID-19.

The V and J genes are TRBV7-9 and TRBJ2-3; weak D call: TRBD1 (5 bases). The CDR3 length is 15 residues. V was cut by 0 bases and J by 2 bases, with 9 bases left in between. Per germline, CDR1 SEHNR and CDR2 FQNEAQ (reference sequence). CDR3 DNA sequence: TGTGCCAGCAGCTTAGCATCAGGGTTCACAGATACGCAGTATTTT. Amino acids: CASSLASGFTDTQYF.

This chain uses TRBV7-2 with TRBJ1-2; TRBD1 might be the D (6 bases). The length of the CDR3 is 13 residues. Germline CDR1 reads SGHTA; CDR2 reads FQGNSA. V was clipped by 2 bases and J by 4 bases, with 8 bases between them. This CDR3 is CASSLQGGYGYTF. CDR3 sequence (DNA): TGTGCCAGCAGCTTACAAGGGGGCTATGGCTACACCTTC.

This chain connects TRBV9 to TRBJ1-6, with 8 positions matching TRBD1. This CDR3 spans 19 amino acids. CDR1 and CDR2 (germline): SGDLS, YYNGEE. V dropped 4 bases and J dropped 2; count of bases not matched to a gene: 14. The CDR3 nucleotides are TGTGCCAGCAGCAAACGGACAGGGCTACAGAGCACCTATAATTCACCCCTCCACTTT. This translates into CASSKRTGLQSTYNSPLHF.

The chain uses TRBV7-2 and TRBJ2-1; 11 bases are shared with TRBD2. V was pared by 5 bases and J by 4 bases, with 4 bases of the junction left unmatched. The CDR3 has 15 amino acids. Per the germline V gene, CDR1 is SGHTA and CDR2 is FQGNSA. The CDR3 DNA follows: TGTGCCAGCAGCCTGACTAGCGGGACGTACAATGAGCAGTTCTTC. Translated, it gives CASSLTSGTYNEQFF.

V gene TRBV10-1 combines with J gene TRBJ1-2; no clear D. The ends were cut back, 7 bases at V and 4 bases at J, with 19 bases in the middle. Germline values: CDR1 WNHNN, CDR2 SYGVQD (reference sequence). This CDR3 contains 15 residues. The DNA of the CDR3 is TGCGCCAGCATGAACAGAGGGTATTGTTCCTATGGCTACACCTTC. Its translation: CASMNRGYCSYGYTF.

V usage is TRBV7-2 and J usage is TRBJ2-7; D remains unclear. This CDR3 contains 12 residues. CDR1 and CDR2 from the germline V gene are SGHTA and FQGNSA. V was shortened by 1 base and J by 5 bases, with 6 bases between the two germline ends. CDR3 DNA: TGTGCCAGCAGCTTAGACTCGAACGAGCAGTACTTC. It yields the protein CASSLDSNEQYF.

The chain combines TRBV10-3 with TRBJ1-1; D is possibly TRBD1 (5 bases). V lost 2 bases to trimming and J lost 1 base, with 5 bases between them. The length of the CDR3 is 13 residues. CDR1 ENHRY and CDR2 SYGVKD come from the germline V gene. The DNA of the CDR3 is TGTGCCATCAGTGAGACAGGGAACACTGAAGCTTTCTTT. It yields the protein CAISETGNTEAFF.

The rearrangement joins TRBV28 to TRBJ1-5; D ambiguous. The CDR3 sequence is 16 residues long. With 3 bases removed from V and 2 bases from J, the gap between germline ends came to 14 bases. CDR1 and CDR2 from the germline V gene are MDHEN and SYDVKM. The CDR3 reads CASSFLLIGGNQPQHF. As DNA, the CDR3 is TGTGCCAGCAGTTTCCTCCTCATAGGAGGCAATCAGCCCCAGCATTTT.

In DNA form, the CDR3 reads TGTGCCAGCAGCCTACTAGCGGGGGGATCGGGCTCCTACAATGAGCAGTTCTTC. Its translation: CASSLLAGGSGSYNEQFF. The chain combines TRBV7-6 with TRBJ2-1; 12 nucleotides align to TRBD2. CDR3 length equals 18 residues. Germline CDR1 SGHVS, CDR2 FNYEAQ. The J segment lost 0 bases and the V segment lost 5 bases, leaving 8 bases of the junction unmatched.

This sequence joins TRBV4-2 and TRBJ2-1, with TRBD2 matching 9 bases. Germline V CDR1 and CDR2: LGHNA, YNFKEQ. J lost 5 bases, V lost 4 bases, and 18 bases had no gene match. The CDR3 covers 19 residues. CDR3 sequence reads: CASSPEPSGTLIINNEQFF. CDR3 coding DNA: TGTGCCAGCAGCCCAGAGCCTAGCGGGACTCTGATTATAAACAATGAGCAGTTCTTC.

This chain links TRBV5-8 with TRBJ2-3; TRBD2 is a possible D gene (6 bases). Germline V gives CDR1 SGHTS, CDR2 YDEGEE. This CDR3 has 17 amino acids. V was cut by 3 bases and J by 6 bases, with 23 bases left in between. In nucleotides, the CDR3 is TGTGCCAGCAGCTCGGGTGGAGGGAGGCCCTCCGAGGATACGCAGTATTTT. As protein: CASSSGGGRPSEDTQYF.

This clone has a single count. The genes are TRBV28 and TRBJ2-3; TRBD2 agrees at 10 bases. CDR1 is MDHEN, CDR2 SYDVKM, per germline. The CDR3 runs to 14 residues. The V segment lost 8 bases and the J segment 2 bases; nucleotides outside the gene matches: 4. The DNA for the CDR3 is TGTGCCAGCCGAGCGGGGGGGATCACAGATACGCAGTATTTT. Translation gives CASRAGGITDTQYF.

The rearrangement links TRBV28 to TRBJ2-2; 8 bases align to TRBD1. From germline, CDR1 is MDHEN and CDR2 SYDVKM. The V segment lost 2 bases and the J segment 0 bases; nucleotides outside the gene matches: 5. The CDR3 contains 17 residues. The DNA for the CDR3 is TGTGCCAGCAGTTTAAGTTCACAGGGGGCGAACACCGGGGAGCTGTTTTTT. Amino acids: CASSLSSQGANTGELFF.

The chain joins TRBV13 to TRBJ1-2, with TRBD1 matching over 7 bases. This CDR3 region has 16 residues. V gave up 4 bases and J gave up 8 bases; unmatched junction bases: 16. The germline CDR1 and CDR2 sequences are PRHDT and FYEKMQ (reference sequence). CDR3 DNA: TGTGCCAGCAGCTCTCGGACAGGTTTTCTCGTCAGCGGCTACACCTTC. Translation gives CASSSRTGFLVSGYTF.